This record looks at one T cell receptor beta chain sequence and its context. Its cognate antigen is unknown. The sample comes from a study of cytomegalovirus exposure and HLA in healthy donors. Study conclusions and caveats: In an earlier analysis, most TCR beta V segments were productive about 87% or about 30% of the time. Rarity characterized most TCR sequences, yet some public TCRs appeared in many donors. Follow-up analysis later connected one missense variant in DCLRE1C with trimming of TCR beta V- and J-genes. Reports indicate that TCR beta sequences accurately predicted the HLA-A and HLA-B alleles of most subjects.

Primers for the PCR totalled 60 Vbeta and 13 Jbeta. Here immunoSEQ multiplex PCR was the method, and the copy in TCRdb shows in-frame clones only, minus some. The sample carries some 160,000 clones, roughly 80% recorded once. Germline CDR1 is SGHTA and CDR2 is FQGNSA. V lost 2 bases, J lost 7 bases, and 13 bases stayed unmatched. This CDR3 contains 17 residues. This clonotype was sampled from a boy aged 2-15 years in good health and CMV-seronegative. The gene calls are TRBV7-2 and TRBJ2-1; 8 bases agree with TRBD1. Sequenced: PBMCs. The DNA of the CDR3 is TGTGCCAGCAGCTTATCTGGGAGGACAGGGAAAGCGAATGAGCAGTTCTTC. Amino acids: CASSLSGRTGKANEQFF.